A selection of T cell receptor beta chains follows, all from one sample in a study of beta chain features in type 1 diabetes. Only in-frame clones appear in the TCRdb table, and some are missing; sequencing was by immunoSEQ multiplex PCR. The table has about 230,000 clones, over 9.5% seen once; the top ten hold 0.034%. The sequenced material came from naive CD4+ T cells from blood. These receptors originate from a woman under 30 in good health. The CDR3 runs from the conserved cysteine through the conserved F or W. D genes are given only for firm matches.

j_call: TRBJ2-6
v_call: TRBV19
d_call: TRBD1
cdr3_aa: CASSLRDRAGANVLTF

j_call: TRBJ1-5
v_call: TRBV6-1
d_call: TRBD1
cdr3_aa: CASSEARQGHPNQPQHF

j_call: TRBJ2-6
v_call: TRBV30
d_call: TRBD1
cdr3_aa: CFGTVPRGANVLTF

j_call: TRBJ1-2
v_call: TRBV6-1
d_call: TRBD1
cdr3_aa: CASSETTGPYGYTF

j_call: TRBJ1-2
v_call: TRBV25-1
d_call: NA
cdr3_aa: CASSPDSYGYTF

j_call: TRBJ2-2
v_call: TRBV28
d_call: TRBD2
cdr3_aa: CASSPASGLAGTTGELFF

j_call: TRBJ1-1
v_call: TRBV30
d_call: NA
cdr3_aa: CAWRQGITEAFF

j_call: TRBJ2-1
v_call: TRBV5-1
d_call: NA
cdr3_aa: CASSFFPSGNEQFF

j_call: TRBJ2-1
v_call: TRBV6-5
d_call: NA
cdr3_aa: CASSITGTYNEQFF

j_call: TRBJ2-7
v_call: TRBV11-2
d_call: TRBD1
cdr3_aa: CASSSASGTGLLSSHEQYF

j_call: TRBJ2-5
v_call: TRBV7-9
d_call: TRBD2
cdr3_aa: CASSPRLTGGGETQYF

j_call: TRBJ2-3
v_call: TRBV6-1
d_call: TRBD2
cdr3_aa: CASSALAGGTDTQYF

j_call: TRBJ2-1
v_call: TRBV25-1
d_call: TRBD2
cdr3_aa: CAGSEAGLYEQFF

j_call: TRBJ2-3
v_call: TRBV18
d_call: TRBD2
cdr3_aa: CASSPGTSGTDTQYF

j_call: TRBJ2-1
v_call: TRBV5-1
d_call: TRBD2
cdr3_aa: CASSWGLAGVAEQFF

j_call: TRBJ2-2
v_call: TRBV5-4
d_call: TRBD1
cdr3_aa: CASSFGTGGTGELFF

j_call: TRBJ1-2
v_call: TRBV30
d_call: NA
cdr3_aa: CAWSDPQGNGYTF

j_call: TRBJ1-2
v_call: TRBV7-8
d_call: NA
cdr3_aa: CASSSHRGGSRVHGYTF

j_call: TRBJ1-2
v_call: TRBV2
d_call: TRBD1
cdr3_aa: CASGTGRGYTF

j_call: TRBJ2-3
v_call: TRBV7-2
d_call: TRBD2
cdr3_aa: CASSLAPLGRTDTQYF

j_call: TRBJ1-2
v_call: TRBV6-5
d_call: NA
cdr3_aa: CASSYSRVNYGYTF

j_call: TRBJ1-1
v_call: TRBV11-2
d_call: TRBD1
cdr3_aa: CASSLGQGGEAFF

j_call: TRBJ2-7
v_call: TRBV5-1
d_call: TRBD1
cdr3_aa: CASSFFGTGGDEQYF

j_call: TRBJ2-5
v_call: TRBV5-4
d_call: TRBD1
cdr3_aa: CASRGGQGTETQYF

j_call: TRBJ2-3
v_call: TRBV2
d_call: NA
cdr3_aa: CASTLSPAENTQYF

j_call: TRBJ2-3
v_call: TRBV7-9
d_call: TRBD2
cdr3_aa: CASSLGLAGETDTQYF

j_call: TRBJ2-3
v_call: TRBV18
d_call: NA
cdr3_aa: CASSPWAQHTQYF

j_call: TRBJ2-1
v_call: TRBV5-1
d_call: TRBD2
cdr3_aa: CASSLAGTSGDEQFF

j_call: TRBJ2-3
v_call: TRBV4-1
d_call: TRBD2
cdr3_aa: CASSRLSGGADTQYF

j_call: TRBJ2-5
v_call: TRBV5-1
d_call: TRBD1
cdr3_aa: CASARTGRQETQYF

j_call: TRBJ1-1
v_call: TRBV29-1
d_call: TRBD1
cdr3_aa: CSVGRFRGLTEAFF

j_call: TRBJ2-7
v_call: TRBV18
d_call: TRBD1
cdr3_aa: CASRGTVGEQYF

j_call: TRBJ1-4
v_call: TRBV5-1
d_call: NA
cdr3_aa: CASSLYPVSRDEKLFF

j_call: TRBJ2-5
v_call: TRBV5-1
d_call: TRBD2
cdr3_aa: CASSLGRLAGIETQYF

j_call: TRBJ2-3
v_call: TRBV11-2
d_call: TRBD2
cdr3_aa: CASSLKRGWIPDTQYF

j_call: TRBJ2-1
v_call: TRBV5-1
d_call: TRBD1
cdr3_aa: CASSLVGTGVHEQFF

j_call: TRBJ1-1
v_call: TRBV5-4
d_call: NA
cdr3_aa: CASSLAGDTEAFF

j_call: TRBJ2-1
v_call: TRBV5-1
d_call: TRBD1
cdr3_aa: CASSLGAGQGYSEQFF

j_call: TRBJ1-2
v_call: TRBV29-1
d_call: TRBD1
cdr3_aa: CSTYRGLGYGYTF

j_call: TRBJ2-7
v_call: TRBV30
d_call: NA
cdr3_aa: CAWSGGPVQYF

j_call: TRBJ1-2
v_call: TRBV6-1
d_call: NA
cdr3_aa: CASSSSGIYGYTF

j_call: TRBJ1-1
v_call: TRBV30
d_call: NA
cdr3_aa: CAWNVVGLNTEAFF

j_call: TRBJ1-5
v_call: TRBV29-1
d_call: TRBD1
cdr3_aa: CSVGQGERPQHF

j_call: TRBJ1-5
v_call: TRBV18
d_call: TRBD1
cdr3_aa: CASSPLLLTGADQPQHF

j_call: TRBJ2-1
v_call: TRBV9
d_call: NA
cdr3_aa: CAGARGSHNEQFF

j_call: TRBJ2-5
v_call: TRBV5-6
d_call: TRBD1
cdr3_aa: CATNPTGGQETQYF

j_call: TRBJ2-2
v_call: TRBV5-1
d_call: NA
cdr3_aa: CASSLVQNTGELFF

j_call: TRBJ2-4
v_call: TRBV5-1
d_call: TRBD1
cdr3_aa: CASSLDSGQGKNIQYF

j_call: TRBJ1-5
v_call: TRBV18
d_call: TRBD1
cdr3_aa: CASSPTGVGGNQPQHF

j_call: TRBJ2-7
v_call: TRBV7-3
d_call: NA
cdr3_aa: CASSLGEGGEQYF

j_call: TRBJ2-1
v_call: TRBV5-1
d_call: TRBD2
cdr3_aa: CASSLVGLADEQFF

j_call: TRBJ1-3
v_call: TRBV25-1
d_call: NA
cdr3_aa: CASSALGGDPGNTIYF

j_call: TRBJ2-7
v_call: TRBV15
d_call: NA
cdr3_aa: CATSRADEQYF

j_call: TRBJ2-5
v_call: TRBV29-1
d_call: NA
cdr3_aa: CSVVESSRGTQYF